This TCR beta chain is drawn from a study of cytomegalovirus exposure and HLA in healthy donors. Findings and caveats of the study: Excluded were some V segments that proved indistinguishable, including TRBV6-2 and TRBV6-3. Researchers had no immune exposure information except CMV serostatus available. Several top significant clusters appeared, in a later analysis, to be linked to common viral pathogens.

The CDR3 is 16 amino acids. Germline CDR1 is MNHEY and CDR2 is SMNVEV (reference sequence). V trimming: 6 bases; J trimming: 3 bases; junction bases outside the gene matches: 10. For this clone: Antigen unknown.

60 Vbeta and 13 Jbeta primers were used in PCR. Generated by immunoSEQ multiplex PCR, the TCRdb table keeps only in-frame clones and is missing some. The sample has about 170,000 clones; around four fifths are singletons. Input material: PBMCs. This TCR came from a female donor in good health and CMV-seronegative. The J gene is TRBJ1-4, the V gene TRBV27; 7 bases agree with TRBD1. The CDR3 DNA reads as TGTGCCAGCAGCAAAGAAAAGGGGGCTCCTAATGAAAAACTGTTTTTT. Amino acid sequence: CASSKEKGAPNEKLFF.